This TCR beta chain derives from a study of technical replicates of blood from a few donors. Germline V gene sequence: CDR1 LNHDA, CDR2 SQIVND (reference sequence). Trimming cost V 3 bases and J 2 bases, with 12 bases left between them. The CDR3 consists of 15 residues. The assay was immunoSEQ multiplex PCR, and TCRdb's table has in-frame clones only and misses some. The table lists 75,000 to 90,000 clones, over 90% of them singletons. The chain links TRBV19 to TRBJ2-3; perhaps TRBD1 as D (6 bases). Input material: T cells isolated from PBMCs. This clonotype originated in a human donor in good health. The CDR3 loop is CASSMGAGDTDTQYF. The CDR3 DNA sequence: TGTGCCAGTAGTATGGGGGCAGGCGACACAGATACGCAGTATTTT. The variable domain in full, with the rest retrieved from reference TRBV19 and TRBJ2-3, is DGGITQSPKYLFRKEGQNVTLSCEQNLNHDAMYWYRQDPGQGLRLIYYSQIVNDFQKGDIAEGYSVSREKKESFPLTVTSAQKNPTAFYLCASSMGAGDTDTQYFGPGTRLTVL.